This entry is about one T cell receptor (beta chain). The target of this receptor is not known. No base quality information exists; no much larger clone differs at one position. CDR1 and CDR2 (LNHDA, SQIVND) derive from the germline V gene (reference sequence). Trimming takes 3 bases from V and 7 bases from J, and the germline ends sit 16 bases apart. The CDR3 numbers 15 residues from cysteine through phenylalanine. Only the CDR3 region is kept as DNA, spanning 45 bases read in frame from base 1. The data belong to a study of CXCR4 blockade with PD-1 therapy in pancreatic cancer (dated by TCRdb to 2018 to 2020). Background on the whole study: Multiplex immunohistochemistry and TCRbeta immunosequencing of resected pancreatic ductal adenocarcinoma were combined in the study with ex vivo slice culture in which PD-1 and CXCR4 blockade were tested. Two geographically distinct regions were TCR-sequenced from each of 6 tumors to assess intratumoral heterogeneity.

The patients who supplied the archived tumor blocks had received no neoadjuvant therapy before resection. The preserved-tissue arm of the study used about 30 surgical resection samples from some 25 previously untreated pancreatic ductal adenocarcinoma patients. DNA for the resection arm was extracted from ten 5-micron curls of FFPE tumor lying next to the multiplex immunohistochemistry slide. The study at large found these results: Amino acid clone frequency correlated strongly with the number of distinct nucleotide rearrangements encoding it, suggesting convergent selection by common tumor antigens. Tumors showed clonal expansion, with mean productive clonality approximately 0.15 versus 0.05 in healthy blood, but clonality did not correlate with survival. Only TCRbeta chains were sequenced, so true antigen-specificity overlap of convergent dominant clones remained unconfirmed pending paired alpha-beta single-cell sequencing.

Using the immunoSEQ Assay at Adaptive Biotechnologies, the researchers immunosequenced TCRbeta CDR3 regions from the extracted DNA. The source study handled its data this way. To quantify the absolute abundance of each unique TCRbeta CDR3, sequences were collapsed and filtered. Clonality was calculated as 1 minus Pielou's evenness, using only productive in-frame rearrangements. Regional overlap tracked the top 100 nucleotide rearrangements across paired samples, with Morisita index comparing paired versus unrelated samples. The immunoSEQ Rearrangement Details tool was used to assess convergence of nucleotide rearrangements onto identical amino acid sequences. TCRdb retrieved this table from immuneACCESS and kept in-frame rearrangements only. Not all clones are present; in checked studies, unresolved V genes account for under half, and no reason is known for the remainder. V and J calls and clone size follow that table, whereas D and trimming were derived from the DNA. The sample includes about 8,100 clones, with roughly 55% observed a single time. The ten top clones hold roughly 7.3% of the sample.

The receptor's source is a human donor with pancreatic ductal adenocarcinoma. Sequencing used tumor tissue. The rearrangement joined TRBV19 to TRBJ2-1; 6 matching bases give a weak D call of TRBD2. This receptor has the CDR3 CASSILAGRMNEQFF. The DNA sequence is as follows: TGTGCCAGTAGTATTCTGGCAGGGAGGATGAATGAGCAGTTCTTC.